The 24 T cell receptor beta chains below all came from one sample that was sequenced in a study of T cells in localized non-small cell lung cancer (dated by TCRdb to about 2020). Receptor amplification or capture employed the immunoSEQ multiplex PCR assay. TCRdb stores this immuneACCESS table with in-frame sequences only. Part of the clones is absent; in the studies checked, under half of the shortfall reflects unresolved V genes, and no reason is known for the rest. This sample gives about 34,000 clones in total; around 94% of them show up just once. Around 0.66% of the sample belongs to the ten largest clones. The sample here was peripheral blood, taken before any cancer treatment. These receptors were collected from a woman aged 35 to 70 with stage I lung adenocarcinoma.

The V call is TRBV5-4, the J call TRBJ2-1; TRBD2 might be the D (7 bases). The CDR3 is made up of 16 amino acids. V lost 4 bases, J lost 4 bases, and 18 bases lay in between. Germline-derived CDR1 and CDR2 are SGHNT and YYREEE (reference sequence). CDR3 protein: CASSPVGGLQYNEQFF. In DNA form, the CDR3 reads TGTGCCAGCAGCCCCGTCGGGGGGCTTCAATACAATGAGCAGTTCTTC.

The chain carries TRBV9 and TRBJ2-3; 13 nucleotides match TRBD2. CDR1 is SGDLS and CDR2 is YYNGEE in the germline V gene. V shed 4 bases and J 4 bases; nucleotides not matched to a gene: 3. There are 15 residues in the CDR3. The chain's CDR3 is CASSKLAGGPDTQYF. CDR3 nucleotide sequence: TGTGCCAGCAGCAAACTAGCGGGGGGGCCAGATACGCAGTATTTT.

This clone has a handful of counts. The CDR3 protein is CASSFRPRGSSYNEQFF. The DNA of the CDR3 is TGCGCCAGCAGCTTCCGACCAAGGGGGAGCTCCTACAATGAGCAGTTCTTC. This chain connects TRBV5-1 to TRBJ2-1; TRBD1 is a possible D gene (6 bases). CDR1 is SGHRS and CDR2 is YFSETQ in the germline V gene. The CDR3 sequence is 17 residues long. Trimming removed 2 bases at V and 0 bases at J, with 15 bases between. The full variable domain, in which reference TRBV5-1 and TRBJ2-1 provide the parts outside the CDR3, is KAGVTQTPRYLIKTRGQQVTLSCSPISGHRSVSWYQQTPGQGLQFLFEYFSETQRNKGNFPGRFSGRQFSNSRSEMNVSTLELGDSALYLCASSFRPRGSSYNEQFFGPGTRLTVL.

The V call is TRBV7-2, the J call TRBJ1-5; the match to TRBD1 covers 7 bases. The ends lost 6 bases at V and 2 bases at J; junction bases unmatched: 7. CDR1 is SGHTA and CDR2 is FQGNSA in the germline V gene. CDR3 length: 15 residues. For the CDR3, the DNA is TGTGCCAGCAGGATTTCCACAGGGGGCAATCAGCCCCAGCATTTT. Translating gives CASRISTGGNQPQHF.

The gene calls are TRBV28 and TRBJ2-7, with D possibly TRBD2 on 7 matching bases. From germline, CDR1 is MDHEN and CDR2 SYDVKM. The CDR3 has 17 residues. V was clipped by 7 bases and J by 3 bases, with 25 bases between them. The CDR3 protein is CASTEFARGGPNYEQYF. The CDR3 bases are TGTGCCAGCACCGAATTCGCCCGCGGGGGCCCCAACTACGAGCAGTACTTC. Full variable domain (rest looked up from reference TRBV28 and TRBJ2-7): DVKVTQSSRYLVKRTGEKVFLECVQDMDHENMFWYRQDPGLGLRLIYFSYDVKMKEKGDIPEGYSVSREKKERFSLILESASTNQTSMYLCASTEFARGGPNYEQYFGPGTRLTVT.

The chain has TRBV2 and TRBJ1-1, with D uncertain. CDR3 length equals 13 residues. Looked up from germline, CDR1 is SNHLY and CDR2 is FYNNEI. The V end was cut by 3 bases, the J end by 11 bases, with 16 bases between. The chain's CDR3 is CASSEGREGLAFF. As DNA, the CDR3 is TGTGCCAGCAGTGAGGGGAGGGAGGGTCTGGCTTTCTTT.

The chain is built from TRBV5-4 and TRBJ1-1, with a weak D call TRBD1 (6 bases). The V gene lost 3 bases and the J gene lost 5 bases, with 17 bases spanning the gap. CDR1 is SGHNT, CDR2 YYREEE, per germline (reference sequence). The CDR3 is 15 residues long. The DNA for the CDR3 is TGTGCCAGCAGCTCTAAGGCGGGGGCGGGAACTGAAGCTTTCTTT. It yields the protein CASSSKAGAGTEAFF.

The genes are TRBV5-1 and TRBJ2-5, with D perhaps matching TRBD2 (5 bases). Germline assignment: CDR1 SGHRS and CDR2 YFSETQ. Trimming stripped 0 bases from V and 3 bases from J, with 12 bases between. The CDR3 spans 15 residues. CDR3 amino acids: CASSLGASQEETQYF. The CDR3 DNA is TGCGCCAGCAGCTTGGGGGCTAGCCAAGAAGAGACCCAGTACTTC.

The CDR3 DNA sequence: TGCGCCAGCAGCAAAAGCGGGGGGGCCGGTTCGGAGACCCAGTACTTC. Residues: CASSKSGGAGSETQYF. V usage is TRBV5-1 and J usage is TRBJ2-5, with TRBD2 matching 10 bases. Germline-derived CDR1 and CDR2 are SGHRS and YFSETQ. CDR3 length equals 16 residues. J lost 5 bases, V lost 4 bases, and 11 bases had no gene match.

The J gene is TRBJ2-3, the V gene TRBV18; TRBD1 matches at 9 bases. Germline loops: CDR1 KGHSH, CDR2 LQKENI. The CDR3 length is 18 residues. V gave up 5 bases and J gave up 2 bases; unmatched junction bases: 14. The CDR3 region is CASSLGQGLKALTDTQYF. The CDR3 DNA sequence: TGTGCCAGCTCATTAGGACAGGGGCTAAAGGCCCTCACAGATACGCAGTATTTT.

V gene TRBV19 combines with J gene TRBJ2-5, with D perhaps being TRBD1 or TRBD2 (5 bases each). The germline V and J ends were trimmed by 4 bases and 5 bases, with 11 bases remaining between them. The CDR3 extends over 13 amino acids. The V gene's germline CDR1 is LNHDA and CDR2 SQIVND (reference sequence). The CDR3 DNA follows: TGTGCCAGTAGTACGGGACCTGGCGAGACCCAGTACTTC. Protein sequence: CASSTGPGETQYF.

This clone occurred a few times. The chain uses TRBV11-2 and TRBJ1-2; no definite D call. CDR1 and CDR2 (germline): SGHAT, FQNNGV. The CDR3 covers 12 residues. V was clipped by 3 bases and J by 3 bases, with 5 bases between them. CDR3 in DNA: TGTGCCAGCAGCTTTGGGGACTATGGCTACACCTTC. This translates into CASSFGDYGYTF.

CDR3 loop: CASSSQGAGTEAFF. In DNA form, the CDR3 reads TGTGCCAGCAGTTCACAGGGGGCCGGGACTGAAGCTTTCTTT. The V and J genes are TRBV6-5 and TRBJ1-1, with 9 bases that match TRBD1. Germline CDR1 and CDR2: MNHEY and SVGAGI. V trimming: 4 bases; J trimming: 5 bases; junction bases outside the gene matches: 5. CDR3 length: 14 residues.

This clone showed up just once. The rearrangement links TRBV7-9 to TRBJ1-2, with a tentative D call TRBD1 (6 bases). The CDR3 loop spans 15 amino acids. In germline, CDR1 is SEHNR, CDR2 FQNEAQ (reference sequence). V was cut by 5 bases and J by 8 bases, with 21 bases left in between. The CDR3 protein is CASSINRAGAGGYTF. For the CDR3, the DNA is TGTGCCAGCAGCATCAACCGCGCGGGGGCGGGCGGCTACACCTTC.

The chain has TRBV28 and TRBJ2-5; the D is unclear. V dropped 3 bases and J dropped 0 bases, with 2 bases sitting between them. The CDR3 sequence is 12 residues long. Germline CDR1 and CDR2: MDHEN and SYDVKM. The CDR3 sequence is CASSFYQETQYF. The CDR3 DNA follows: TGTGCCAGCAGTTTCTACCAAGAGACCCAGTACTTC.

This clone was counted a single time. J is TRBJ2-2 and V is TRBV6-1; 8 bases align to TRBD1. V was pared by 4 bases and J by 5 bases, with 0 bases of the junction left unmatched. The CDR3 totals 13 residues. Germline V CDR1 and CDR2: MNHNS, SASEGT. This CDR3 reads CASSGQGTGELFF. CDR3 nucleotides: TGTGCCAGCAGTGGACAGGGGACCGGGGAGCTGTTTTTT.

V usage is TRBV11-3 and J usage is TRBJ2-5; maybe TRBD2 (6 bases). Trimming took off 0 bases at V and 11 bases at J, with 13 bases between the two ends. The germline CDR1 and CDR2 sequences are SGHNT and YENEEA. This CDR3 region has 13 residues. The chain's CDR3 is CASSLEVPREQYF. The CDR3, as DNA: TGTGCCAGCAGCTTAGAAGTCCCCCGGGAGCAGTACTTC.

The rearrangement links TRBV7-2 to TRBJ2-7, with D perhaps TRBD1 (5 bases). CDR1 is SGHTA and CDR2 is FQGNSA in the germline V gene. Trimming took off 7 bases at V and 2 bases at J, with 18 bases between the two ends. This CDR3 has 15 residues. CDR3 nucleotide sequence: TGTGCCAGCACCACTCTCGGCAGGGTCCCCTACGAGCAGTACTTC. It encodes CASTTLGRVPYEQYF.

This chain uses TRBV7-9 with TRBJ2-1, with TRBD1 matching over 9 bases. The CDR3 length is 15 residues. V lost 5 bases, J lost 3 bases, and 5 bases stayed unmatched. CDR1 and CDR2 from the germline V gene are SEHNR and FQNEAQ (reference sequence). The CDR3 sequence is CASSPTGGDYNEQFF. Here the CDR3 DNA reads TGTGCCAGCAGCCCGACAGGGGGTGACTACAATGAGCAGTTCTTC.

This chain uses TRBV10-1 with TRBJ2-3; 8 bases align to TRBD1. The germline V gene encodes CDR1 WNHNN and CDR2 SYGVQD (reference sequence). V was clipped by 3 bases and J by 3 bases; unmatched bases: 5. The CDR3 totals 15 residues. The CDR3 region has the DNA TGCGCCAGCAGTGATCCCAGGGGGCGGACAGATACGCAGTATTTT. Translating gives CASSDPRGRTDTQYF.

This chain uses TRBV4-1 with TRBJ1-4; D not certain. The CDR3 spans 16 residues. The V gene's germline CDR1 is MGHRA and CDR2 YSYEKL. The V end lost 0 bases, the J end lost 8 bases, and 16 bases lay between the germline ends. The CDR3 sequence: CASSQDLLSEREKLFF. Written as DNA, the CDR3 is TGCGCCAGCAGCCAAGACTTGTTGTCTGAAAGGGAAAAACTGTTTTTT.

V usage is TRBV5-4 and J usage is TRBJ1-1; the D is unclear. The CDR3 has 13 residues. V lost 4 bases to trimming and J lost 1 base, with 8 bases between them. Germline CDR1 is SGHNT and CDR2 is YYREEE (reference sequence). For the CDR3, the DNA is TGTGCCAGCAGCAAGGACGGGAACACTGAAGCTTTCTTT. Translating gives CASSKDGNTEAFF. The whole variable domain, remainder taken from reference TRBV5-4 and TRBJ1-1, is ETGVTQSPTHLIKTRGQQVTLRCSSQSGHNTVSWYQQALGQGPQFIFQYYREEENGRGNFPPRFSGLQFPNYSSELNVNALELDDSALYLCASSKDGNTEAFFGQGTRLTVV.

This chain links TRBV10-3 with TRBJ2-7; 7 nucleotides align to TRBD1. J gave up 3 bases and V 2 bases, and 13 bases lay outside the gene matches. CDR3 length: 17 amino acids. From germline, CDR1 is ENHRY and CDR2 SYGVKD. The CDR3 DNA is TGTGCCATCAGTGAGGGGAACCCGGGGACAGCCCGCTACGAGCAGTACTTC. Its translation is CAISEGNPGTARYEQYF.

The CDR3 nucleotides are TGTGCCAGCAGCTTAAATACCCCTAGCGGACAAGAGACCCAGTACTTC. As protein: CASSLNTPSGQETQYF. This chain joins TRBV7-3 and TRBJ2-5, with 7 bases that match TRBD2. J was trimmed by 2 bases and V by 1 base; bases with no gene match: 7. The CDR3 contains 16 residues. Germline V gives CDR1 SGHTA, CDR2 FQGTGA.